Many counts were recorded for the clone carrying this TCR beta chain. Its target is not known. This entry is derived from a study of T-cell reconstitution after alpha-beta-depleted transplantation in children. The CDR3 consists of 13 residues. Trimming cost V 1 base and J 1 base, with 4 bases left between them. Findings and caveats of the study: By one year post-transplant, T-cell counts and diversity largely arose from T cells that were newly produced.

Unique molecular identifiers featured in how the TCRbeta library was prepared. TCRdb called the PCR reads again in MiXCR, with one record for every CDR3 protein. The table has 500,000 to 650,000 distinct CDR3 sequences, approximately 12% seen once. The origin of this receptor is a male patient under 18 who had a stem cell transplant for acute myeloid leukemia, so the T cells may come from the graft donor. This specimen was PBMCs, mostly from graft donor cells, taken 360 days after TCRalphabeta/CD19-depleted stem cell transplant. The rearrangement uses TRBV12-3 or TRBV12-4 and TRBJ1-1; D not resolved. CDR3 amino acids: CASSLGANTEAFF. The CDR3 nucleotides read TGTGCCAGCAGTTTAGGGGCGAACACTGAAGCTTTCTTT.